This TCR beta chain was retrieved from a study of technical replicates of blood from a few donors. Germline V gene sequence: CDR1 SGHAT, CDR2 FQNNGV. The trim removed 1 base at V and 4 bases at J, leaving 15 bases unmatched. There are 18 residues in the CDR3. Sequenced by immunoSEQ multiplex PCR; TCRdb stores in-frame clones only, minus some. Found here are some 70,000 clones, nearly 97% of them singletons; the top ten hold about 0.22%. The material sequenced was T cells isolated from PBMCs. The chain joins TRBV11-2 to TRBJ1-1; TRBD1 agrees at 7 bases. The clonotype originates from a human donor in good health. The CDR3 coding sequence is TGTGCCAGCAGCTTAGGGCAGATCCTGGGACAGCTATTCACTGAAGCTTTCTTT. Translation gives CASSLGQILGQLFTEAFF.